Shown below are 10 T cell receptor beta chains from a single sample sequenced in a study of control samples from healthy donors and cancer patients. The data were produced by immunoSEQ multiplex PCR, yet TCRdb's version contains in-frame clones alone and is incomplete. This table has roughly 150,000 clones, around 90% appearing once. Specimen: blood. These TCRs come from a young man in good health.

A single count supports this clone. J is TRBJ1-4 and V is TRBV19; D is possibly TRBD1 (5 bases). The CDR3 spans 14 residues. Trimming shortened V by 5 bases and J by 0 bases, and 7 bases separated the two germline ends. Germline CDR1 reads LNHDA; CDR2 reads SQIVND (reference sequence). The CDR3 sequence is CASSWGATNEKLFF. DNA for the CDR3: TGTGCCAGTAGTTGGGGGGCAACTAATGAAAAACTGTTTTTT.

The chain has TRBV6-4 and TRBJ2-7; D is perhaps TRBD1 or TRBD2 (5 bases each). Germline CDR1 is MRHNA and CDR2 is SNTAGT. V was trimmed by 5 bases and J by 2 bases, leaving 13 bases between them. The CDR3 runs to 14 residues. The CDR3 is CASSPGTDTYEQYF. The CDR3 bases are TGTGCCAGCAGTCCCGGGACGGACACCTACGAGCAGTACTTC.

The J gene is TRBJ1-2, the V gene TRBV19; D gene ambiguous. The CDR3 is 12 amino acids. Germline V gene data show CDR1 as LNHDA and CDR2 as SQIVND (reference sequence). Deletions cut 0 bases from V and 7 bases from J, with 6 bases between. In DNA form, the CDR3 reads TGTGCCAGTAGTATAGAAGGTCTTGGCTACACCTTC. It yields the protein CASSIEGLGYTF.

The chain joins TRBV4-1 to TRBJ2-7; D unclear. The CDR3 sequence is 12 residues long. The germline gives CDR1 MGHRA, CDR2 YSYEKL. V gave up 0 bases and J gave up 6 bases, with 6 bases separating them. CDR3 DNA: TGCGCCAGCAGCCAAGATGGTATCGAGCAGTACTTC. Translation gives CASSQDGIEQYF.

The CDR3 sequence is CARSLAVRTSGRDPYEQYF. The CDR3, as DNA: TGTGCCAGAAGCTTGGCCGTGCGGACTAGCGGGAGGGACCCCTACGAGCAGTACTTC. J is TRBJ2-7 and V is TRBV5-3, with 15 bases lining up with TRBD2. TRBV5-3 has ORF status, its function being uncertain. The CDR3 runs 19 residues. V was pared by 0 bases and J by 2 bases, with 9 bases of the junction left unmatched.

The chain recombines TRBV19 with TRBJ1-5, with TRBD1 identical over 11 bases. This CDR3 spans 14 amino acids. The junction had 2 bases not matched to a gene; V was cut back by 4 bases and J by 6 bases. In germline, CDR1 is LNHDA, CDR2 SQIVND (reference sequence). CDR3 in DNA: TGTGCCAGTAGTAGAGGGACAGGGGGTCAGCCCCAGCATTTT. Translated, it gives CASSRGTGGQPQHF.

Regarding this clone: Within the sample, other DNA sequences also encode this same CDR3. Written as DNA, the CDR3 is TGTGCCAGCTCACCTAATAGCAATCAGCCCCAGCATTTT. Translation gives CASSPNSNQPQHF. This chain uses TRBV18 with TRBJ1-5; D is ambiguous. Germline V CDR1 and CDR2: KGHSH, LQKENI. Trimming took off 3 bases at V and 0 bases at J, with 3 bases between the two ends. The CDR3 covers 13 residues.

V gene TRBV21-1 combines with J gene TRBJ2-7; the table calls TRBD1, which could not be checked here. TRBV21-1 is flagged as a pseudogene. The CDR3 consists of 15 residues. The CDR3 spells CASSNRSRVSYEQYF. The CDR3 DNA reads as TGTGCCAGCAGCAACCGTAGCAGGGTCAGTTACGAGCAGTACTTC.

V usage is TRBV19 and J usage is TRBJ1-3; D perhaps matches TRBD1 (5 bases). This CDR3 comprises 14 residues. V dropped 3 bases and J dropped 4 bases, with 10 bases sitting between them. Germline-derived CDR1 and CDR2 are LNHDA and SQIVND (reference sequence). The CDR3 nucleotides read TGTGCCAGTAGTATGGGTGGACACGGAAACACCATATATTTT. Translating gives CASSMGGHGNTIYF.

The rearrangement links TRBV14 to TRBJ2-2; 12 nucleotides line up with TRBD2. With V trimmed by 4 bases and J by 1 base, 7 bases remained unmatched. The CDR3 totals 18 residues. The germline gives CDR1 SGHDN, CDR2 FVKESK. This chain's CDR3 is CASSPTSGGPQNTGELFF. CDR3 in DNA: TGTGCCAGCAGCCCGACTAGCGGGGGTCCACAGAACACCGGGGAGCTGTTTTTT.